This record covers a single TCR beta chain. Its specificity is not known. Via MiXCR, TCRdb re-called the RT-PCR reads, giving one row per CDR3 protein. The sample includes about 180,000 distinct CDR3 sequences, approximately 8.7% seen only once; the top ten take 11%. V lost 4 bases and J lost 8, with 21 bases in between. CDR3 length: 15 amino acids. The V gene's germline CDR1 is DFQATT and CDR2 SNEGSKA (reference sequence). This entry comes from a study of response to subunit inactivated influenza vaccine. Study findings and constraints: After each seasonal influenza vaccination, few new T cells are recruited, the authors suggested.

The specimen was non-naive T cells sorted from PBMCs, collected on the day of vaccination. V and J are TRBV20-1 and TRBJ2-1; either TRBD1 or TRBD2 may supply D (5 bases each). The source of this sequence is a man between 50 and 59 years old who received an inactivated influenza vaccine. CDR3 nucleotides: TGCAGTGCTACAGAGAGGGGCTTAGAGGACCATGAGCAGTTCTTC. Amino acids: CSATERGLEDHEQFF.